One sample yielded the 20 T cell receptor beta chains listed below, sequenced in a study of blood T cells in healthy people across ages. Next came a second PCR, run for roughly 6 to 11 cycles, which used a sample-barcoded 5' primer along with a J-beta primer mix. A single record per CDR3 protein comes from TCRdb applying MiXCR to the 5' RACE reads. The sample consists of around 1,600,000 distinct CDR3 sequences, roughly two fifths of them appearing once. The sequenced material came from blood. These receptors were taken from a woman aged 18-35 years in good health.

The chain couples TRBV27 to TRBJ2-7, with D tentatively TRBD2 (6 bases). Trimming took off 4 bases at V and 7 bases at J, with 14 bases between the two ends. Germline CDR1 MNHEY, CDR2 SMNVEV (reference sequence). CDR3 length: 13 amino acids. CDR3 protein: CASSWSLAGEQYF. As DNA, the CDR3 is TGTGCCAGCAGTTGGTCACTAGCTGGTGAGCAGTACTTC.

For this clonotype: The junction and the germline gene differ at one end; a read error may be behind it. The rearrangement links TRBV12-3 or TRBV12-4 to TRBJ1-1; tentatively, D is TRBD1 (5 bases). CDR3 length equals 11 residues. CDR3: CVSSEGVPAFF. CDR3 DNA: TGTGTCAGCAGTGAAGGGGTACCCGCTTTCTTT.

This clonotype was seen more than once but under ten times. V gene TRBV20-1 combines with J gene TRBJ1-6; TRBD1 is a possible D gene (5 bases). This CDR3 is 17 amino acids long. The germline V and J ends were trimmed by 0 bases and 7 bases, with 19 bases remaining between them. Per germline, CDR1 DFQATT and CDR2 SNEGSKA (reference sequence). The CDR3 coding sequence is TGCAGTGCTAGAGAAATTAGATTGGCAGGGAGGAATTCACCCCTCCACTTT. Translated, it gives CSAREIRLAGRNSPLHF.

A few counts support this clonotype. This sequence joins TRBV18 and TRBJ1-5; a weak D match, TRBD1 (6 bases). The CDR3 spans 16 residues. The ends were cut back, 6 bases at V and 5 bases at J, with 20 bases in the middle. CDR1 is KGHSH and CDR2 is LQKENI in the germline V gene. The CDR3, as DNA: TGTGCCAGCTCTGGCGGTGTGAACAGGGCGGATCAGCCCCAGCATTTT. It codes for CASSGGVNRADQPQHF.

The chain employs TRBV6-2 or TRBV6-3 and TRBJ2-1, with 13 nucleotides matching TRBD2. Trimming removed 3 bases from V and 8 bases from J; junction bases left unmatched: 10. Germline V gene sequence: CDR1 MNHEY, CDR2 SVGEGT. The length of the CDR3 is 17 residues. The CDR3 region has the DNA TGTGCCAGCAGTTATGGCCGTGGGACTAGCGGGATTTATGAGCAGTTCTTC. Encoded protein: CASSYGRGTSGIYEQFF.

The chain carries TRBV7-9 and TRBJ1-4, with a possible D match to TRBD1 (5 bases). Between the trimmed V and J ends, which lost 5 bases and 5 bases, there was a span of 18 bases. The CDR3 has 16 amino acids. Looked up from germline, CDR1 is SEHNR and CDR2 is FQNEAQ (reference sequence). DNA of the CDR3: TGTGCCAGCAGCCATCCCCTTGGGGGTCGAAATGAAAAACTGTTTTTT. Translated, it gives CASSHPLGGRNEKLFF.

V usage is TRBV25-1 and J usage is TRBJ2-5; 7 bases map to TRBD1. The CDR3 covers 14 residues. V shed 5 bases and J 4 bases; nucleotides not matched to a gene: 7. The germline gives CDR1 MGHDK, CDR2 SYGVNS. CDR3 region: CASSKDRARETQYF. CDR3 in DNA: TGTGCCAGCAGTAAAGACAGGGCGAGAGAGACCCAGTACTTC.

A word on this clonotype: One end of the junction is discordant with germline, which a read error may explain. This chain joins TRBV27 and TRBJ2-1; the match to TRBD1 covers 7 bases. Germline values: CDR1 MNHEY, CDR2 SMNVEV (reference sequence). The CDR3 consists of 13 residues. The CDR3 region is CARSLDRANEQFF. CDR3 nucleotide sequence: TGTGCCCGCAGTTTAGACAGGGCAAATGAGCAGTTCTTC.

V gene TRBV2 combines with J gene TRBJ2-1, with D unclear. Germline assignment: CDR1 SNHLY and CDR2 FYNNEI. The CDR3 contains 16 residues. V lost 4 bases to trimming and J lost 0 bases, with 13 bases between them. This CDR3 is CASSARTRSSYNEQFF. The CDR3 nucleotides are TGTGCCAGCAGTGCCCGGACCCGCAGCTCCTACAATGAGCAGTTCTTC.

This clonotype was counted only a few times. The CDR3 DNA follows: TGCAGTGCTAGAGACTTTCGACCGACAGGAGTTTTCACAGATACGCAGTATTTT. As protein: CSARDFRPTGVFTDTQYF. The chain employs TRBV20-1 and TRBJ2-3; possibly TRBD1 for D (6 bases). CDR3 size: 18 residues. The germline V gene encodes CDR1 DFQATT and CDR2 SNEGSKA (reference sequence). V was clipped by 0 bases and J by 2 bases, with 21 bases between them.

This chain joins TRBV27 and TRBJ1-2; 7 bases align to TRBD1. Trimming removed 10 bases from V and 8 bases from J; junction bases left unmatched: 7. In germline, CDR1 is MNHEY, CDR2 SMNVEV (reference sequence). This CDR3 contains 11 residues. The CDR3, as DNA: TGTGCCACGGGGACAGCCCGGGGCTACACCTTC. Translating gives CATGTARGYTF.

V usage is TRBV20-1 and J usage is TRBJ2-1, with TRBD2 as a possible D gene (6 bases). The V end lost 6 bases, the J end lost 5 bases, and 14 bases lay between the germline ends. CDR3 length: 13 residues. In germline, CDR1 is DFQATT, CDR2 SNEGSKA (reference sequence). For the CDR3, the DNA is TGCAGTGCCAGACTAGAGGCCAACAATGAGCAGTTCTTC. It yields the protein CSARLEANNEQFF.

This clonotype has a handful of counts. The rearrangement links TRBV20-1 to TRBJ2-7, with TRBD2 as a possible D gene (5 bases). Germline V gene data show CDR1 as DFQATT and CDR2 as SNEGSKA (reference sequence). The CDR3 loop spans 12 amino acids. V was clipped by 3 bases and J by 4 bases, with 10 bases between them. The CDR3 is CSARDFGYEQYF. The DNA for the CDR3 is TGCAGTGCTAGGGACTTTGGGTACGAGCAGTACTTC.

This clonotype was seen a handful of times. This sequence joins TRBV9 and TRBJ1-2; D gene ambiguous. Looked up from germline, CDR1 is SGDLS and CDR2 is YYNGEE. The CDR3 sequence is 14 residues long. V was cut by 0 bases and J by 1 base, with 7 bases left in between. The CDR3 loop reads CASSVGVLNYGYTF. Written as DNA, the CDR3 is TGTGCCAGCAGCGTAGGGGTTCTTAACTATGGCTACACCTTC.

The rearrangement links TRBV20-1 to TRBJ2-7; D assignment may be TRBD1 or TRBD2 (5 bases each). The V end lost 1 base, the J end lost 3 bases, and 19 bases lay between the germline ends. This CDR3 has 16 amino acids. The germline CDR1 and CDR2 sequences are DFQATT and SNEGSKA (reference sequence). DNA of the CDR3: TGCAGTGCTAGAGGTCCAGAGGTTGGGACCAGCTACGAGCAGTACTTC. Its translation: CSARGPEVGTSYEQYF.

This clonotype was detected once. The genes are TRBV2 and TRBJ1-4, with TRBD1 as a possible D gene (5 bases). The germline V gene has CDR1 SNHLY and CDR2 FYNNEI. V lost 6 bases and J 4 bases, leaving 9 bases between the germline ends. The CDR3 length is 13 residues. CDR3 DNA sequence: TGTGCCAGCAGGTGGGGGGATAATGAAAAACTGTTTTTT. Its protein is CASRWGDNEKLFF.

The genes are TRBV28 and TRBJ1-1; weak D call: TRBD1 (6 bases). Trimming cost V 2 bases and J 5 bases, with 12 bases left between them. Germline-derived CDR1 and CDR2 are MDHEN and SYDVKM. This CDR3 region has 14 residues. The CDR3 region has the DNA TGTGCCAGCAGTTTAGGGGGCATGGGGACTGAAGCTTTCTTT. Translated, it gives CASSLGGMGTEAFF.

This clonotype was seen only a few times. Relative to the germline gene, one junction end is altered; a read error may explain this. The V and J genes are TRBV4-3 and TRBJ1-1, with D perhaps TRBD1 (6 bases). The CDR3 has 13 amino acids. CDR1 is LGHNA and CDR2 is YSLEER in the germline V gene. The CDR3 DNA reads as TGTGCCAGCAGCCAAGACAGGAGTACTGAAGCTTTCTTT. Protein product: CASSQDRSTEAFF.

In this sample, this clonotype turned up a few times. The chain employs TRBV2 and TRBJ1-5; no reliable D call. The germline CDR1 and CDR2 sequences are SNHLY and FYNNEI. The CDR3 consists of 13 residues. V was shortened by 2 bases and J by 7 bases, with 9 bases between the two germline ends. The CDR3 DNA is TGTGCCAGCAGTGAATGGGTTGGCCAGCCCCAGCATTTT. Translated: CASSEWVGQPQHF.

This clonotype has a handful of counts. The V call is TRBV12-3 or TRBV12-4, the J call TRBJ2-3, with D maybe TRBD1 (5 bases). The V end was cut by 2 bases, the J end by 6 bases, with 15 bases between. This CDR3 has 15 amino acids. CDR3 bases: TGTGCCAGCAGTTTACCCCAGGGTGGAATGGATACGCAGTATTTT. It is translated as CASSLPQGGMDTQYF.